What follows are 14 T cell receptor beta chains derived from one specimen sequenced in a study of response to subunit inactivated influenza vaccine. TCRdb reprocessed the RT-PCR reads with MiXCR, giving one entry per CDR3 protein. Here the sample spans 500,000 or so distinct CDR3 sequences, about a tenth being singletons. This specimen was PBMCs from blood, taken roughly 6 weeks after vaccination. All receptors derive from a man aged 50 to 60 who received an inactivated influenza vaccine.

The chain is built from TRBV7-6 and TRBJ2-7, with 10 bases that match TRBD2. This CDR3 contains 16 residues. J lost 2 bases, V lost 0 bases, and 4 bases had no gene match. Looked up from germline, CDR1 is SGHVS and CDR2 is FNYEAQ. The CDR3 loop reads CASSLAPAGGPYEQYF. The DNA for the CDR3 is TGTGCCAGCAGCTTAGCCCCAGCGGGAGGGCCCTACGAGCAGTACTTC.

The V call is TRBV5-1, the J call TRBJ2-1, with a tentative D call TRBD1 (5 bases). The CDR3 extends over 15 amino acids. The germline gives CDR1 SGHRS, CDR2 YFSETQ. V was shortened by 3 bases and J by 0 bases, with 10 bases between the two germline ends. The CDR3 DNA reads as TGCGCCAGCAGCTATCAGGACAACTCCTACAATGAGCAGTTCTTC. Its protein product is CASSYQDNSYNEQFF.

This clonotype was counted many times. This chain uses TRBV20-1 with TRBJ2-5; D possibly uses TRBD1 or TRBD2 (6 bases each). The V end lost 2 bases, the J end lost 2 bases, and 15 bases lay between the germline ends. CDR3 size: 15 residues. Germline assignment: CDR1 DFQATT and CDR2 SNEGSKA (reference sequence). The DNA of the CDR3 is TGCAGTGCTAGACCACGGCGGGACACACAAGAGACCCAGTACTTC. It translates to CSARPRRDTQETQYF.

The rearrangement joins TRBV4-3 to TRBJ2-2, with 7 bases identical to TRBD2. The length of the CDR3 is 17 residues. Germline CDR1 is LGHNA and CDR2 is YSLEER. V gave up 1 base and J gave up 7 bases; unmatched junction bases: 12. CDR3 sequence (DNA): TGCGCCAGCAGCCAAGTGGATCTAGCGGCCGGGGACGGGGAGCTGTTTTTT. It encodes CASSQVDLAAGDGELFF.

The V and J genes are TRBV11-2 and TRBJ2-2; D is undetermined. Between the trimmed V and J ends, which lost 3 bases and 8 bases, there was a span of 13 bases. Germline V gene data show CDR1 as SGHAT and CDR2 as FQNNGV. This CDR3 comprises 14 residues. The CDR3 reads CASSLVTGRGELFF. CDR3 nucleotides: TGTGCCAGCAGCTTGGTCACTGGGCGAGGGGAGCTGTTTTTT.

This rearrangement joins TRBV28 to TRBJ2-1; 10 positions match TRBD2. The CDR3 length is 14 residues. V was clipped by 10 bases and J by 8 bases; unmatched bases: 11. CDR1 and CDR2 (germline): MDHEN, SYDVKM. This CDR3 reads CATEERGGRYEQFF. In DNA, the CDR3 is TGTGCCACTGAGGAGCGGGGGGGCCGTTATGAGCAGTTCTTC. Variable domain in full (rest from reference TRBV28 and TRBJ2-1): DVKVTQSSRYLVKRTGEKVFLECVQDMDHENMFWYRQDPGLGLRLIYFSYDVKMKEKGDIPEGYSVSREKKERFSLILESASTNQTSMYLCATEERGGRYEQFFGPGTRLTVL.

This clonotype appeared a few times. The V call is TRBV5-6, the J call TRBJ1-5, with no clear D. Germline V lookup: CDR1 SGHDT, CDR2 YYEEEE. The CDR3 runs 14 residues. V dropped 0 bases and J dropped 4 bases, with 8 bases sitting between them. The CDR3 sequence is CASSLGAKNQPQHF. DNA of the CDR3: TGTGCCAGCAGCTTGGGGGCAAAGAATCAGCCCCAGCATTTT.

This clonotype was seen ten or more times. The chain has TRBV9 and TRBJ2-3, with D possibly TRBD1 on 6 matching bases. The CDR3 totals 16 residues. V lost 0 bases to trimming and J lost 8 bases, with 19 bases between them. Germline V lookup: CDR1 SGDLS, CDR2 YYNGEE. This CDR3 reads CASSVAGQDLPGTQYF. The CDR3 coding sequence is TGTGCCAGCAGCGTAGCGGGACAAGACCTTCCTGGTACGCAGTATTTT.

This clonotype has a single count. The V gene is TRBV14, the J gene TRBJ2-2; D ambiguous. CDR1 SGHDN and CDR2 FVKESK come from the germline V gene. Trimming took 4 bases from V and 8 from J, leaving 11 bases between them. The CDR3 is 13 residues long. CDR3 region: CASSPIAPGELFF. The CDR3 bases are TGTGCCAGCAGCCCCATTGCCCCGGGGGAGCTGTTTTTT.

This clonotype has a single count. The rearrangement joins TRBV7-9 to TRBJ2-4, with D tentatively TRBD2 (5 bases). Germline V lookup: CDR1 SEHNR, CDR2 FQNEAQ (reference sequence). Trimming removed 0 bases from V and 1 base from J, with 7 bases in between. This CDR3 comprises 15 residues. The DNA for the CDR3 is TGTGCCAGCAGCTTAGCGACGGGGGCCAAAAACATTCAGTACTTC. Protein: CASSLATGAKNIQYF.

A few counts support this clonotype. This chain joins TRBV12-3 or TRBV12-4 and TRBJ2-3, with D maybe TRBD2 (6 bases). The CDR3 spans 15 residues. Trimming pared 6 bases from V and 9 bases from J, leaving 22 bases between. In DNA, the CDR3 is TGTGCCAGCAGCCACTCTGCGGGGCCCGGTCACACGCAGTATTTT. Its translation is CASSHSAGPGHTQYF.

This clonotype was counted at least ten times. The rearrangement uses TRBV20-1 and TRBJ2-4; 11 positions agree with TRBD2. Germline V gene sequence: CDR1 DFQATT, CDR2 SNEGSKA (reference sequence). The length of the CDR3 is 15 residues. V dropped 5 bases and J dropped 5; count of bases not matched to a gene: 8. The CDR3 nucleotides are TGCAGTGCTTCCCCAACTAGCGGGAGACAAAACATTCAGTACTTC. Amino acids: CSASPTSGRQNIQYF.

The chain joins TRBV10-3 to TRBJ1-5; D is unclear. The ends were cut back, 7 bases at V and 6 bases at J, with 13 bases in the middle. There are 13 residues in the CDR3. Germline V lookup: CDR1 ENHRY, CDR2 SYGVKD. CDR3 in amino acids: CAIKGGITQPQHF. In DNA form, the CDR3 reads TGTGCCATCAAAGGAGGGATCACTCAGCCCCAGCATTTT.

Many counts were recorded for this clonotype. The CDR3 DNA reads as TGTGCCAGCAGCCTGGGACAGGCGACGTTTGAGGCCCAGTACTTC. It codes for CASSLGQATFEAQYF. The rearrangement uses TRBV12-3 or TRBV12-4 and TRBJ2-5; 8 nucleotides align to TRBD1. The CDR3 contains 15 residues. V dropped 6 bases and J dropped 9; count of bases not matched to a gene: 15.